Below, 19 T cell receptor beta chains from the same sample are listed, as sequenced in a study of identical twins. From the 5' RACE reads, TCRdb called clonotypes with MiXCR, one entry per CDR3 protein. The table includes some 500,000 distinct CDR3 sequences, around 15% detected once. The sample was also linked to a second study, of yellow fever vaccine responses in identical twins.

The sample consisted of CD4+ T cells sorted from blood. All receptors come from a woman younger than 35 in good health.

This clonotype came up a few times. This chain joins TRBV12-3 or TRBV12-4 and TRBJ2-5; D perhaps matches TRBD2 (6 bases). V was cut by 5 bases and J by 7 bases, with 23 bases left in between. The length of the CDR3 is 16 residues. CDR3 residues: CASSGVISGDPRTQYF. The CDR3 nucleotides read TGTGCCAGCAGTGGTGTCATTTCGGGGGATCCAAGGACCCAGTACTTC.

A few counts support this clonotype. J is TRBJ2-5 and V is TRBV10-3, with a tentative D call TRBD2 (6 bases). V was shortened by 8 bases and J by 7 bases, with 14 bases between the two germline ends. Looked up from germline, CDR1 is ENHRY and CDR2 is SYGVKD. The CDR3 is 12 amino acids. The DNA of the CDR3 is TGTGCCATCGGAGGGTCCTCGGGGACCCAGTACTTC. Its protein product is CAIGGSSGTQYF.

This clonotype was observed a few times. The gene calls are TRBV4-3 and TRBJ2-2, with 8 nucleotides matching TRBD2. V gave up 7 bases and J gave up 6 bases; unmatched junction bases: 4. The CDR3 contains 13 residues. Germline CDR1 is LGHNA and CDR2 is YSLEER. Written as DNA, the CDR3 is TGCGCCAGCAAGCGAGCGGGAGCCGGGGAGCTGTTTTTT. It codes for CASKRAGAGELFF.

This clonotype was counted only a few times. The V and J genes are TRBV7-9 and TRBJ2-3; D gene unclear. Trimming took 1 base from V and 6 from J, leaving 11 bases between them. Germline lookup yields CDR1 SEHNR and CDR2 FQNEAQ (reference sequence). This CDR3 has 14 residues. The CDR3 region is CASSLDLDFDTQYF. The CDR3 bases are TGTGCCAGCAGCTTAGACCTAGACTTCGATACGCAGTATTTT.

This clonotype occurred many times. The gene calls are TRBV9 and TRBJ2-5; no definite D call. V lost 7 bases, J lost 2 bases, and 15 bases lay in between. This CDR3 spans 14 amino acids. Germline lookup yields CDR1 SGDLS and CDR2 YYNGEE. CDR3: CASLDPRGQETQYF. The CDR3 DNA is TGTGCCAGCCTCGACCCTAGAGGACAAGAGACCCAGTACTTC.

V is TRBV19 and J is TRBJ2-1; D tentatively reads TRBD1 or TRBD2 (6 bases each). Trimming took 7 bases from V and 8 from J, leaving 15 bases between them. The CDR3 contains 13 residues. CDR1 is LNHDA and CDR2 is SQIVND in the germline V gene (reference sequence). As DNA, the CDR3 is TGTGCCAGTACGGTGTTTCGGGGGCATGAGCAGTTCTTC. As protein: CASTVFRGHEQFF. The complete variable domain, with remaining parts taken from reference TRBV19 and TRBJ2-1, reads DGGITQSPKYLFRKEGQNVTLSCEQNLNHDAMYWYRQDPGQGLRLIYYSQIVNDFQKGDIAEGYSVSREKKESFPLTVTSAQKNPTAFYLCASTVFRGHEQFFGPGTRLTVL.

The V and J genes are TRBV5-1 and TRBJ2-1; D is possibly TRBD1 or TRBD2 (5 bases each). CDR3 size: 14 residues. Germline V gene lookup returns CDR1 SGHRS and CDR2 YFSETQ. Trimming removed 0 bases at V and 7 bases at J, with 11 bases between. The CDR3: CASSLVGTRNEQFF. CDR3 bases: TGCGCCAGCAGCTTGGTGGGGACCCGAAATGAGCAGTTCTTC. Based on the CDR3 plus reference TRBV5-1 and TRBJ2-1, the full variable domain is KAGVTQTPRYLIKTRGQQVTLSCSPISGHRSVSWYQQTPGQGLQFLFEYFSETQRNKGNFPGRFSGRQFSNSRSEMNVSTLELGDSALYLCASSLVGTRNEQFFGPGTRLTVL.

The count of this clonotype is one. DNA for the CDR3: TGTGCCAGCAGCCAAACGGGTTTTAGAAACATTCAGTACTTC. Amino acids: CASSQTGFRNIQYF. This sequence joins TRBV14 and TRBJ2-4; D is unclear. The V end lost 2 bases, the J end lost 6 bases, and 11 bases lay between the germline ends. This CDR3 has 14 residues. Germline values: CDR1 SGHDN, CDR2 FVKESK.

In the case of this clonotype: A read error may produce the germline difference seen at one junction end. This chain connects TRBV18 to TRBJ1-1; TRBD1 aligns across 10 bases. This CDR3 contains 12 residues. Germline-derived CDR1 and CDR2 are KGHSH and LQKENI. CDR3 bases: TGTGCCAACTCACCGGGGACAGGGGATGCTTTCTTT. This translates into CANSPGTGDAFF.

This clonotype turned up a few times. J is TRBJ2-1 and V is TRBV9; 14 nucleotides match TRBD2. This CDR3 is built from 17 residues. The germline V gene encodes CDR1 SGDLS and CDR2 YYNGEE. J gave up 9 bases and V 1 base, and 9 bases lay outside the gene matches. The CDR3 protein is CASSVLSGLAGGTEQFF. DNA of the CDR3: TGTGCCAGCAGCGTATTATCAGGACTAGCGGGAGGCACTGAGCAGTTCTTC.

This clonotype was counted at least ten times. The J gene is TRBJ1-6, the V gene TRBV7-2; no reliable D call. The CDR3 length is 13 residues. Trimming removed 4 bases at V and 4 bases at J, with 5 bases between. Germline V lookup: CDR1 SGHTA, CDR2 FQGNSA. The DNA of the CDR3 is TGTGCCAGCAGCTCGGAATATAATTCACCCCTCCACTTT. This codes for CASSSEYNSPLHF.

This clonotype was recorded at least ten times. The CDR3 coding sequence is TGTGCCAGCAGTCGGATAGGGACAGGAGAGAGATACGAGCAGTACTTC. As protein: CASSRIGTGERYEQYF. The chain is built from TRBV27 and TRBJ2-7; 8 bases match TRBD1. CDR1 is MNHEY, CDR2 SMNVEV, per germline (reference sequence). V was clipped by 5 bases and J by 4 bases; unmatched bases: 13. CDR3 length: 16 residues.

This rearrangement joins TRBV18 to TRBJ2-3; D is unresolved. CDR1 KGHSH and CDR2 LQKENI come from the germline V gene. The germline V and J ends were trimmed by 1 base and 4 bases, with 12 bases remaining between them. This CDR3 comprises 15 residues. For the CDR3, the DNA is TGTGCCAGCTCACCACAGCATGGTGGGGCAGATACGCAGTATTTT. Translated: CASSPQHGGADTQYF.

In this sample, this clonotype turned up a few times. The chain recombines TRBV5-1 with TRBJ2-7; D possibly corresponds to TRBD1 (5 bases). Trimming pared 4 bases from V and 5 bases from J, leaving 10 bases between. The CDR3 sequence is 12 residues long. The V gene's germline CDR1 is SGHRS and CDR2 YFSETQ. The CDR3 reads CASSLQVDEQYF. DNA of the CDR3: TGCGCCAGCAGCCTACAGGTCGACGAGCAGTACTTC.

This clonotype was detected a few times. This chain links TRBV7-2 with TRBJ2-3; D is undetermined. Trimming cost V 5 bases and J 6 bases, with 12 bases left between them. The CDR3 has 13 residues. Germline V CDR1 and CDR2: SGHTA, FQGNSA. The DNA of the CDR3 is TGTGCCAGCAGCCCTAGGATTTCGGATACGCAGTATTTT. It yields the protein CASSPRISDTQYF.

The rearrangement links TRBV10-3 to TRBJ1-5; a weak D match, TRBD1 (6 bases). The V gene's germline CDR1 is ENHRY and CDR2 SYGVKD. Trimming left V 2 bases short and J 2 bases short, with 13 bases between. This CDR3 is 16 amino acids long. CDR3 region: CAISESTGLRNQPQHF. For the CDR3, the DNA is TGTGCCATCAGTGAGAGTACAGGGTTACGCAATCAGCCCCAGCATTTT.

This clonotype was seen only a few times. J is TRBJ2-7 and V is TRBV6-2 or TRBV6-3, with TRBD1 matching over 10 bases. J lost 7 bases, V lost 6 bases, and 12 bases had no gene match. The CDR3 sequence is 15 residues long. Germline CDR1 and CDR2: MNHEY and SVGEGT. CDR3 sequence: CASSGTGTGEREQYF. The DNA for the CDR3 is TGTGCCAGCAGCGGGACCGGGACAGGGGAGCGGGAGCAGTACTTC.

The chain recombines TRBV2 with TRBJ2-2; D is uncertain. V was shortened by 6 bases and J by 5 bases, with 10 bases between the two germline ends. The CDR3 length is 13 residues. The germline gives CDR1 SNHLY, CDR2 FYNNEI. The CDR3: CASSRTRTGELFF. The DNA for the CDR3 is TGTGCCAGCAGCCGCACACGGACCGGGGAGCTGTTTTTT.

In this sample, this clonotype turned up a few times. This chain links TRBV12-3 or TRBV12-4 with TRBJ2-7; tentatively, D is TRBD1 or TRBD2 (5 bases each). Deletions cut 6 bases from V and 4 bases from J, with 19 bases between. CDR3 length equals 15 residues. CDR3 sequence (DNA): TGTGCCAGCAGCCGGAGCGTGGGGGATCGATACGAGCAGTACTTC. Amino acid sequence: CASSRSVGDRYEQYF.